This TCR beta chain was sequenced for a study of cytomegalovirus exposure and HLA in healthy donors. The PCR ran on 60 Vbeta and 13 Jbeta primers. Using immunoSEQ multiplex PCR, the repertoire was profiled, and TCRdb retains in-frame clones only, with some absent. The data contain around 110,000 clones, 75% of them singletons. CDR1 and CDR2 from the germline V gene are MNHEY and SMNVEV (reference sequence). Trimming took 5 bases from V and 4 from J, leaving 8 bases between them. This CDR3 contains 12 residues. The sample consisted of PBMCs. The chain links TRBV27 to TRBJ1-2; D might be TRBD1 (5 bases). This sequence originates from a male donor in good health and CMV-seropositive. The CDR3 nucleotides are TGTGCCAGCAGTGGCACAGGCTATGGCTACACCTTC. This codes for CASSGTGYGYTF.